Below are 29 T cell receptor beta chains sequenced from a single sample in a study of blood T cell repertoires in COVID-19. TCRdb's copy holds only in-frame clones and misses some; the assay was immunoSEQ multiplex PCR. Here the sample spans 85,000 to 110,000 clones, around 90% being singletons. The sample taken for sequencing was peripheral blood. The receptors come from a woman older than 75 in a cohort sampled during active COVID-19.

This clone was recorded once. The chain has TRBV28 and TRBJ2-7; TRBD2 aligns across 8 bases. Germline V gives CDR1 MDHEN, CDR2 SYDVKM. The CDR3 is made up of 15 amino acids. Losses at the gene ends were 5 bases for V and 3 bases for J; bases not matched to a gene: 9. This chain's CDR3 is CASSPSTSGIYEQYF. As DNA, the CDR3 is TGTGCCAGCAGTCCATCCACTAGCGGTATCTACGAGCAGTACTTC.

This chain connects TRBV11-3 to TRBJ1-3, with D possibly matching TRBD1 (5 bases). Germline CDR1 is SGHNT and CDR2 is YENEEA. The V gene lost 0 bases and the J gene lost 1 base, with 10 bases spanning the gap. The CDR3 totals 16 residues. The CDR3 DNA sequence: TGTGCCAGCAGCTTAGATTGGGGCGGATCTGGAAACACCATATATTTT. Protein: CASSLDWGGSGNTIYF.

The chain couples TRBV6-5 to TRBJ2-5; D not certain. This CDR3 spans 14 amino acids. V lost 6 bases and J 5 bases, leaving 16 bases between the germline ends. Germline assignment: CDR1 MNHEY and CDR2 SVGAGI. The CDR3 protein is CASRQYRGWETQYF. For the CDR3, the DNA is TGTGCCAGCAGGCAATACCGAGGATGGGAGACCCAGTACTTC.

In nucleotides, the CDR3 is TGTGCCAGCAGGATGGGACAGGGCAACGGCTACACCTTC. This sequence encodes CASRMGQGNGYTF. The J gene is TRBJ1-2, the V gene TRBV3-1 (or the pseudogene TRBV3-2); 9 bases align to TRBD1. V was clipped by 6 bases and J by 8 bases; unmatched bases: 7. Germline values: CDR1 LGHDT, CDR2 YNNKEL (reference sequence). The CDR3 is 13 residues long.

The chain uses TRBV3-1 (or the pseudogene TRBV3-2) and TRBJ2-5, with TRBD2 as a possible D gene (6 bases). The CDR3 spans 14 residues. CDR1 and CDR2 (germline): LGHDT, YNNKEL (reference sequence). V lost 3 bases and J lost 2, with 10 bases in between. The CDR3 nucleotides are TGTGCCAGCAGCCATAATAGCGGACAAGAGACCCAGTACTTC. Amino acids: CASSHNSGQETQYF.

The chain recombines TRBV2 with TRBJ2-7; 10 bases align to TRBD2. Trimming cost V 7 bases and J 1 base; bases outside gene matches: 4. Germline loops: CDR1 SNHLY, CDR2 FYNNEI. The CDR3 sequence is 14 residues long. CDR3 in DNA: TGTGCCAGCAAAGGACTAGCGGATTCCTACGAGCAGTACTTC. Translated, it gives CASKGLADSYEQYF.

V usage is TRBV6-6 and J usage is TRBJ2-1; 7 bases map to TRBD2. The CDR3 length is 15 residues. CDR1 and CDR2 (germline): MNHNY, SVGAGI (reference sequence). V shed 10 bases, J shed 4 bases, and the junction held 13 bases outside the gene matches. DNA of the CDR3: TGTGCCATCGGGGCGGCGGGGGTGAGATACAATGAGCAGTTCTTC. It is translated as CAIGAAGVRYNEQFF.

The V gene is TRBV5-6, the J gene TRBJ2-3; 13 positions agree with TRBD2. The CDR3 is 17 residues long. V trimming: 3 bases; J trimming: 3 bases; junction bases outside the gene matches: 7. CDR1 is SGHDT, CDR2 YYEEEE, per germline. The CDR3 DNA is TGTGCCAGCAGCTCTCGGGGACTAGCGGGAATTACAGATACGCAGTATTTT. Translation: CASSSRGLAGITDTQYF.

Notes on this clone: Distinct nucleotide sequences in the sample also encode this CDR3. The chain is built from TRBV13 and TRBJ2-2; 10 bases align to TRBD1. This CDR3 is built from 17 residues. Germline-derived CDR1 and CDR2 are PRHDT and FYEKMQ (reference sequence). Trimming at V came to 3 bases and at J to 3 bases, leaving 7 bases not matched to a gene. The CDR3 spells CASSFTWTGGDTGELFF. CDR3 DNA: TGTGCCAGCAGCTTCACCTGGACAGGGGGGGACACCGGGGAGCTGTTTTTT.

A single count supports this clone. The rearrangement uses TRBV19 and TRBJ2-6; D unresolved. The CDR3 consists of 12 residues. Germline CDR1 and CDR2: LNHDA and SQIVND (reference sequence). V shed 5 bases and J shed 4 bases, with 3 bases lying between them. The CDR3 loop reads CASSSGANVLTF. The CDR3 coding sequence is TGTGCCAGTAGTTCGGGGGCCAACGTCCTGACTTTC.

The chain joins TRBV28 to TRBJ2-1; perhaps TRBD1 as D (5 bases). Germline assignment: CDR1 MDHEN and CDR2 SYDVKM. Trimming took 3 bases from V and 7 from J, leaving 10 bases between them. The CDR3 runs 13 residues. The CDR3 protein is CASSFHKGNEQFF. CDR3 sequence (DNA): TGTGCCAGCAGTTTTCATAAGGGGAATGAGCAGTTCTTC.

This clone occurred a few times. This rearrangement joins TRBV19 to TRBJ1-2; D is perhaps TRBD1 (6 bases). The germline CDR1 and CDR2 sequences are LNHDA and SQIVND (reference sequence). The CDR3 runs 16 residues. V lost 4 bases to trimming and J lost 0 bases, with 15 bases between them. The CDR3 region is CASSTRDILTNYGYTF. Here the CDR3 DNA reads TGTGCCAGTAGTACTCGGGACATCTTGACTAACTATGGCTACACCTTC.

The chain links TRBV7-3 to TRBJ2-1, with D possibly TRBD1 on 5 matching bases. Germline assignment: CDR1 SGHTA and CDR2 FQGTGA. The V end was cut by 4 bases, the J end by 7 bases, with 5 bases between. The CDR3 runs to 11 residues. CDR3 in DNA: TGTGCCAGCAGCTCAGGGAATGAGCAGTTCTTC. The encoded protein is CASSSGNEQFF.

The CDR3, as DNA: TGTGCTAGTGGTTTGGTCGGGGGGGAGGATGAAAAACTGTTTTTT. It is translated as CASGLVGGEDEKLFF. This sequence joins TRBV12-5 and TRBJ1-4, with D perhaps matching TRBD1 (5 bases). This CDR3 has 15 residues. Germline CDR1 is LGHNT and CDR2 is FRNRAP. V lost 0 bases to trimming and J lost 6 bases, with 11 bases between them.

As DNA, the CDR3 is TGTGCCTGGAGTGGTGTGGGTTCGGGACAGCCCCAGCATTTT. Its translation is CAWSGVGSGQPQHF. This rearrangement joins TRBV30 to TRBJ1-5; D ambiguous. CDR3 length equals 14 residues. Germline CDR1 and CDR2: GTSNPN and SVGIG (reference sequence). V was clipped by 1 base and J by 7 bases, with 14 bases between them. The complete variable domain, with remaining parts taken from reference TRBV30 and TRBJ1-5, reads SQTIHQWPATLVQPVGSPLSLECTVEGTSNPNLYWYRQAAGRGLQLLFYSVGIGQISSEVPQNLSASRPQDRQFILSSKKLLLSDSGFYLCAWSGVGSGQPQHFGDGTRLSIL.

V gene TRBV5-1 combines with J gene TRBJ1-2; D not resolved. V was pared by 0 bases and J by 5 bases, with 17 bases between. In germline, CDR1 is SGHRS, CDR2 YFSETQ. This CDR3 contains 16 residues. The CDR3 region is CASSLAPGVGGYGYTF. CDR3 coding DNA: TGCGCCAGCAGCTTGGCCCCCGGCGTCGGCGGATATGGCTACACCTTC.

This chain connects TRBV5-8 to TRBJ1-2; a weak D match, TRBD1 (6 bases). V was cut by 4 bases and J by 5 bases, with 21 bases left in between. CDR3 length equals 16 residues. Germline-derived CDR1 and CDR2 are SGHTS and YDEGEE. CDR3 in amino acids: CASSPTTGTIDYGYTF. The CDR3 nucleotides read TGTGCCAGCAGCCCAACCACCGGGACAATTGATTATGGCTACACCTTC.

The chain carries TRBV9 and TRBJ1-2; TRBD1 matches at 8 bases. The germline V gene has CDR1 SGDLS and CDR2 YYNGEE. This CDR3 is built from 14 residues. J lost 6 bases, V lost 3 bases, and 7 bases had no gene match. CDR3 DNA: TGTGCCAGCAGCGACCAACAGGGGGTTGATGGCTACACCTTC. Amino acid sequence: CASSDQQGVDGYTF.

Regarding this clone: Different DNA sequences within this sample yield the same CDR3. The chain employs TRBV5-1 and TRBJ2-3; maybe TRBD2 (6 bases). The CDR3 is made up of 13 amino acids. The germline gives CDR1 SGHRS, CDR2 YFSETQ. The ends were cut back, 0 bases at V and 4 bases at J, with 6 bases in the middle. The CDR3 here is CASSLAGADTQYF. CDR3 sequence (DNA): TGCGCCAGCAGCTTGGCGGGGGCAGATACGCAGTATTTT.

The chain recombines TRBV5-1 with TRBJ2-7; the match to TRBD1 covers 7 bases. The CDR3 is 14 amino acids. Germline V gives CDR1 SGHRS, CDR2 YFSETQ. The V segment lost 4 bases and the J segment 2 bases; nucleotides outside the gene matches: 6. The CDR3 DNA is TGCGCCAGCAGCACCACAGGGGATGCCTACGAGCAGTACTTC. This translates into CASSTTGDAYEQYF.

This sequence joins TRBV6-5 and TRBJ1-3, with 7 bases matching TRBD1. Germline V CDR1 and CDR2: MNHEY, SVGAGI. This CDR3 is built from 14 residues. The J segment lost 4 bases and the V segment lost 7 bases, leaving 7 bases of the junction unmatched. The CDR3 sequence is CASKEQGSGNTIYF. CDR3 nucleotides: TGTGCCAGCAAAGAACAGGGGTCGGGAAACACCATATATTTT.

This chain links TRBV18 with TRBJ2-3, with TRBD1 as a possible D gene (6 bases). Germline assignment: CDR1 KGHSH and CDR2 LQKENI. The CDR3 runs 15 residues. V lost 4 bases and J 7 bases, leaving 18 bases between the germline ends. The CDR3 nucleotides are TGTGCCAGCTCACAACCCTCCCGGCAGGGGAATACGCAGTATTTT. Protein: CASSQPSRQGNTQYF.

The DNA of the CDR3 is TGTGCCAGCAGCCCTATAACAGGGGAGACCCAGTACTTC. Translated: CASSPITGETQYF. This sequence joins TRBV3-1 (or the pseudogene TRBV3-2) and TRBJ2-5; D is perhaps TRBD1 (6 bases). The germline V and J ends were trimmed by 4 bases and 5 bases, with 11 bases remaining between them. The CDR3 is made up of 13 amino acids. Germline V CDR1 and CDR2: LGHDT, YNNKEL (reference sequence).

The rearrangement links TRBV5-4 to TRBJ1-1; TRBD1 is a possible D gene (6 bases). The germline V gene encodes CDR1 SGHNT and CDR2 YYREEE (reference sequence). V was pared by 3 bases and J by 1 base, with 16 bases between. The CDR3 totals 16 residues. In DNA, the CDR3 is TGTGCCAGCAGCTCCCCCGGGGGGCTGACGAACACTGAAGCTTTCTTT. Encoded protein: CASSSPGGLTNTEAFF.

In DNA form, the CDR3 reads TGTGCCAGCAGCTACAGTGAAAACATTCAGTACTTC. Amino acids: CASSYSENIQYF. The V and J genes are TRBV5-6 and TRBJ2-4, with D uncertain. Germline loops: CDR1 SGHDT, CDR2 YYEEEE. The CDR3 runs 12 residues. Trimming left V 3 bases short and J 5 bases short, with 6 bases between.

This sequence joins TRBV6-1 and TRBJ2-2; 7 bases align to TRBD1. V shed 3 bases, J shed 6 bases, and the junction held 7 bases outside the gene matches. CDR1 MNHNS and CDR2 SASEGT come from the germline V gene. This CDR3 contains 15 residues. The CDR3 coding sequence is TGTGCCAGCAGTGAGCAAGGGGGCTGGTCCGGGGAGCTGTTTTTT. This encodes CASSEQGGWSGELFF.

The rearrangement links TRBV9 to TRBJ2-5; weak D call: TRBD2 (5 bases). The V and J ends lost 0 bases and 2 bases respectively, with 8 bases between them. The germline V gene encodes CDR1 SGDLS and CDR2 YYNGEE. The CDR3 extends over 14 amino acids. The CDR3 bases are TGTGCCAGCAGCGTAGCGGACTTTCAAGAGACCCAGTACTTC. Translated: CASSVADFQETQYF.

The chain has TRBV3-1 (or the pseudogene TRBV3-2) and TRBJ2-4; 8 positions agree with TRBD1. V was pared by 3 bases and J by 8 bases, with 9 bases of the junction left unmatched. This CDR3 spans 15 amino acids. Germline values: CDR1 LGHDT, CDR2 YNNKEL (reference sequence). The CDR3 bases are TGTGCCAGCAGCCATCAGGGGGCGCGTCTTGACATTCAGTACTTC. Translated, it gives CASSHQGARLDIQYF.

CDR3 residues: CASRDRNTGELFF. In DNA form, the CDR3 reads TGTGCCAGCAGGGACAGGAACACCGGGGAGCTGTTTTTT. The genes are TRBV28 and TRBJ2-2, with a possible D match to TRBD1 (6 bases). This CDR3 has 13 amino acids. The germline CDR1 and CDR2 sequences are MDHEN and SYDVKM. The V end lost 6 bases, the J end lost 1 base, and 6 bases lay between the germline ends.